A selection of T cell receptor beta chains follows, all from one sample in a study of post-analysis software for immune sequencing data. Each CDR3 protein is one row after TCRdb ran MiXCR on the PCR reads. This table has roughly 150,000 distinct CDR3 sequences, around 36% appearing once. This specimen was blood, taken after autologous hematopoietic stem cell transplantation. The source is a girl aged 5-17 years with multiple sclerosis. Both conserved end residues are part of each CDR3. The D gene is left open where the match is weak. Expanded clones get a size class; other rows say once, few or many, or leave the size out.

-,TRBJ1-2,TRBV7-3,-,CASSLRADGGAGYTF,TGTGCCAGCAGCTTAAGGGCCGATGGGGGGGCCGGCTACACCTTC
-,TRBJ2-1,TRBV20-1,few,CSARRQRVSNEQFF,TGCAGTGCTAGAAGGCAGAGGGTCAGCAATGAGCAGTTCTTC
-,TRBJ2-1,TRBV5-1,many,CASSRGRRSYNEQFF,TGCGCCAGCAGCAGGGGCAGGAGATCCTACAATGAGCAGTTCTTC
-,TRBJ2-7,TRBV20-1,few,CSARVGISYEQYF,TGCAGTGCTAGAGTAGGGATCTCCTACGAGCAGTACTTC
-,TRBJ2-1,TRBV5-1,few,CASSFSRDSASEQFF,TGCGCCAGCAGCTTTTCCCGGGACTCCGCTAGTGAGCAGTTCTTC
-,TRBJ2-1,TRBV12-3/TRBV12-4,-,CASCSDGPPLNEQFF,TGTGCCAGCTGTTCCGATGGGCCCCCGTTGAATGAGCAGTTCTTC
-,TRBJ2-1,TRBV29-1,many,CSVEVGGNEQFF,TGCAGCGTTGAAGTAGGGGGGAATGAGCAGTTCTTC
-,TRBJ1-5,TRBV28,few,CASSLPNQPQHF,TGTGCCAGCAGCTTACCTAATCAGCCCCAGCATTTT
-,TRBJ2-4,TRBV14,-,CASSQVRDVQNIQYF,TGTGCCAGCAGCCAAGTTCGGGACGTCCAAAACATTCAGTACTTC
-,TRBJ2-1,TRBV11-3,-,CASSKGGSSYNEQFF,TGTGCCAGCAGTAAGGGGGGGAGCTCCTACAATGAGCAGTTCTTC
TRBD1,TRBJ1-2,TRBV5-1,few,CASSSTGGNYGYTF,TGCGCCAGCAGCTCTACAGGGGGGAACTATGGCTACACCTTC
TRBD2,TRBJ2-5,TRBV12-3/TRBV12-4,few,CASSLGTSGRSRETQYF,TGTGCCAGCAGTCTAGGGACTAGCGGGAGGAGTCGAGAGACCCAGTACTTC